Listed here is a single TCR beta chain. As yet, its antigen is unknown. The data belong to a study of radiation and T cells in renal cell carcinoma. Measured with immunoSEQ multiplex PCR; TCRdb has only the in-frame clones, and not every one. This repertoire shows about 78,000 clones, 89% found once; its top ten account for around 6%. The V gene lost 4 bases and the J gene lost 0 bases, with 11 bases spanning the gap. Germline lookup yields CDR1 SGHDN and CDR2 FVKESK. This CDR3 has 15 residues. Time point here: blood 4 weeks post-SBRT, at nephrectomy. Treatment of the sample: 15 Gy SBRT to primary tumor, nephrectomy 4 weeks later. Blood was sampled at baseline, 2 weeks and 4 weeks after SBRT. Study-wide results and caveats: Without pretreatment biopsies, baseline tumor clonotype presence was undetermined. Top tumor clonotypes rose in blood 2 weeks post-radiation, then contracted.

The sequence came from a woman in her 70s with renal cell carcinoma. The V and J genes are TRBV14 and TRBJ2-3; D gene uncertain. Sequencing was performed on blood, taken from a patient whose treatment included radiotherapy and nephrectomy. CDR3: CASSPTLLSTDTQYF. Here the CDR3 DNA reads TGTGCCAGCAGCCCGACACTCTTAAGCACAGATACGCAGTATTTT.